This T cell receptor (beta chain) was found in a study of blood T cell repertoires in COVID-19. Study-level information: From T cells, B-cell-depleted T cells, or PBMCs came the material, which was cDNA or gDNA.

CDR1 and CDR2 from the germline V gene are MDHEN and SYDVKM. The V and J ends lost 5 bases and 3 bases respectively, with 13 bases between them. The CDR3 has 14 residues. Authors' data handling: Amplification from reference gene primers served as the basis for estimated nucleated cell counts. Only in-frame clones appear in the TCRdb table, and some are missing; sequencing was by immunoSEQ multiplex PCR. V, J and clone size derive from that table, while D and trimming were established from the DNA sequence. The sample has fewer than 50,000 clones, more than 65% seen once. This chain links TRBV28 with TRBJ1-2; TRBD1 is a possible D gene (6 bases). Sequencing was carried out using peripheral blood. This receptor was obtained from an elderly man with acute or convalescent COVID-19. The CDR3 DNA reads TGTGCCAGCAGTGCCGACAGGACATACTATGGCTACACCTTC. This encodes CASSADRTYYGYTF.